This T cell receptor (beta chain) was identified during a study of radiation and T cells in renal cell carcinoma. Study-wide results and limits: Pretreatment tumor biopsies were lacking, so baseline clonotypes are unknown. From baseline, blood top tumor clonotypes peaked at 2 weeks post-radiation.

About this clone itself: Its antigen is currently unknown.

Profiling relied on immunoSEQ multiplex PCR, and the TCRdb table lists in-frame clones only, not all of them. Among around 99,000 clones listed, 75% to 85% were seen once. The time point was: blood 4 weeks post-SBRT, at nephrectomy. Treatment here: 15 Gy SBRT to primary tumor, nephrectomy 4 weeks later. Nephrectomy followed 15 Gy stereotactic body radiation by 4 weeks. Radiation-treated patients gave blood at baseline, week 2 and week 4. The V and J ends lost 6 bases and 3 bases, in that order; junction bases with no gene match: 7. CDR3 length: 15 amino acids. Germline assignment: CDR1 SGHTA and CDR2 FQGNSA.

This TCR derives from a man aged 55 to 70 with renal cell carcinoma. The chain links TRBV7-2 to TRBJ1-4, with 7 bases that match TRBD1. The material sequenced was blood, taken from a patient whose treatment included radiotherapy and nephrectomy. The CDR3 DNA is TGTGCCAGCAGTCGTTCCGGGACAGCTAATGAAAAACTGTTTTTT. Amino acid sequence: CASSRSGTANEKLFF.